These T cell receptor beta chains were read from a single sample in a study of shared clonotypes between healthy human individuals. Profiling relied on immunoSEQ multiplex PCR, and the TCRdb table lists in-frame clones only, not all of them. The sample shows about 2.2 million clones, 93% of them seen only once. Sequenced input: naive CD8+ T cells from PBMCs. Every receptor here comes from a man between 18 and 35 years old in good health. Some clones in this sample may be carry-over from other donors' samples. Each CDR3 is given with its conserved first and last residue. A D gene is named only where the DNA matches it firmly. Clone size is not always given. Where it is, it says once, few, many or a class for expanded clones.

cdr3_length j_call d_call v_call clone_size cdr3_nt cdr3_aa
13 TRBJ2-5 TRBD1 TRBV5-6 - TGTGCCAGCAGCCCGGACAGGGAAGAGACCCAGTACTTC CASSPDREETQYF
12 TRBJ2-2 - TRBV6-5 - TGTGCCAGCGGTATAAGAACCGGGGAGCTGTTTTTT CASGIRTGELFF
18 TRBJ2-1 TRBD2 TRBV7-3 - TGTGCCAGCAGCCCACATCCGGGACTAGCGGTTCGGGGCAATGAGCAGTTCTTC CASSPHPGLAVRGNEQFF
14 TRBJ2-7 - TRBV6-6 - TGTGCCAGCAGTTACTCGGACAAGTTCTACGAGCAGTACTTC CASSYSDKFYEQYF
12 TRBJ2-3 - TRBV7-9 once TGTGCCAGCAGCCCCCTCGGGGGTACGCAGTATTTT CASSPLGGTQYF
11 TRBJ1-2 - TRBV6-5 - TGTGCCAGCAGTTACGGAGGGGGCTACACCTTC CASSYGGGYTF
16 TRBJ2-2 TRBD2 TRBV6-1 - TGTGCCAGCAGTGGTCTAGCGGGAGTTCTCACCGGGGAGCTGTTTTTT CASSGLAGVLTGELFF
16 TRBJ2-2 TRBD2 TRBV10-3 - TGTGCCATCAGCCCAACCGGGACTAGCGGCACCGGGGAGCTGTTTTTT CAISPTGTSGTGELFF
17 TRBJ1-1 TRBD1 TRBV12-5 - TGTGCTAGTGGTTTTACTCCGGGACAGGGGAGGTTCACTGAAGCTTTCTTT CASGFTPGQGRFTEAFF
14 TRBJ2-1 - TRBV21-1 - TGTGCCAGCAAAGTGGGGAGAGGCTACAATGAGCAGTTCTTC CASKVGRGYNEQFF
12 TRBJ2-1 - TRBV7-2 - TGTGCCAGCAGCCTACCGGGCGTTGAGCAGTTCTTC CASSLPGVEQFF
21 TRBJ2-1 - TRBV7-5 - TGTGTCAGAAGCTTATTTACACGACTAGCGGGGGTTGGGGCCTCCTACAATGAGCAGTTCTTC CVRSLFTRLAGVGASYNEQFF
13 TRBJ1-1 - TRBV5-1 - TGCGCCAGCAGCCTGAGCATGAACACTGAAGCTTTCTTT CASSLSMNTEAFF
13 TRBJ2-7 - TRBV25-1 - TGTGCCAGCAGTGAAACACGTAGTGCCGAGCAGTACTTC CASSETRSAEQYF